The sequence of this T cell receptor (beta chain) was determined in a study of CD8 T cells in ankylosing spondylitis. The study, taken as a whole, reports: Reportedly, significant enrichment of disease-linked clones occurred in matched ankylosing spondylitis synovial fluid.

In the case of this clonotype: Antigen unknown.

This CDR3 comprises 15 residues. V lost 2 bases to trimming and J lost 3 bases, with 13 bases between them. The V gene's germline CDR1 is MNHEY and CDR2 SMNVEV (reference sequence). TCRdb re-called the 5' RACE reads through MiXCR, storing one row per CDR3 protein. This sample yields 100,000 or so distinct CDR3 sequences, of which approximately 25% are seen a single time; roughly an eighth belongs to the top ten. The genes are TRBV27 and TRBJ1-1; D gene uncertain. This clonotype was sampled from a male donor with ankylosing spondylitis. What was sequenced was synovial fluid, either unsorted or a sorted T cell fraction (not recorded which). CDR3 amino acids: CASSLHPQGYTEAFF. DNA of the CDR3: TGTGCCAGCAGTTTACACCCCCAAGGGTACACTGAAGCTTTCTTT.